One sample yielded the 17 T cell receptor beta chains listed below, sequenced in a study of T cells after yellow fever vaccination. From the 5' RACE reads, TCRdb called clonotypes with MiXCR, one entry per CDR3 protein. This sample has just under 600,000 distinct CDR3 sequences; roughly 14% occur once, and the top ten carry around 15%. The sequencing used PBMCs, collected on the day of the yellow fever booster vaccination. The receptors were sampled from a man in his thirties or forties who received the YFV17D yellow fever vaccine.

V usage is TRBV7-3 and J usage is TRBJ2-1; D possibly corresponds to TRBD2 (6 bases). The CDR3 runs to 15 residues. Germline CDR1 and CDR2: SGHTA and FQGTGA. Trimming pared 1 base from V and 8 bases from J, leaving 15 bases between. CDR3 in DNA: TGTGCCAGCAGCTTAAGGGGGGATGGTGGTGATGAGCAGTTCTTC. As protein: CASSLRGDGGDEQFF.

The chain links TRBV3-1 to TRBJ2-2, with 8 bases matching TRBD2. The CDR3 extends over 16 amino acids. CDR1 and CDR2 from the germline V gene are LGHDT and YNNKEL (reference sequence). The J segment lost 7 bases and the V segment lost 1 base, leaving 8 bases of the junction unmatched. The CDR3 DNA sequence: TGTGCCAGCAGCCAAGGACTGACTAGCGCGGTCGGGGAGCTGTTTTTT. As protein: CASSQGLTSAVGELFF.

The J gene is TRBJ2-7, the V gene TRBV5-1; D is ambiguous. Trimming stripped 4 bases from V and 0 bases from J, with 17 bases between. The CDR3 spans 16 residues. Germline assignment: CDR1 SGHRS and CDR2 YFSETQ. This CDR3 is CASSPGVERTSYEQYF. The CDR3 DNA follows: TGCGCCAGCAGCCCTGGTGTTGAGAGGACCTCCTACGAGCAGTACTTC.

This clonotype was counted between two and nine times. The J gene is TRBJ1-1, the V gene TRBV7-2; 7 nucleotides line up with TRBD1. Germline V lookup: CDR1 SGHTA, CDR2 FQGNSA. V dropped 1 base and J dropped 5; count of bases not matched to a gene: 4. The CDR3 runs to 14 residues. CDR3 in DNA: TGTGCCAGCAGCTTAGTGGCCAGGGGGACTGAAGCTTTCTTT. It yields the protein CASSLVARGTEAFF.

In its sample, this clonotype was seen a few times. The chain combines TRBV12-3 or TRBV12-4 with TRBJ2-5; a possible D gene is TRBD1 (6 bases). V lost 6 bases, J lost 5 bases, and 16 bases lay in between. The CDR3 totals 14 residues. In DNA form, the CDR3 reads TGTGCCAGCAGCCCCCAGACAGGACGGGAGACCCAGTACTTC. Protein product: CASSPQTGRETQYF.

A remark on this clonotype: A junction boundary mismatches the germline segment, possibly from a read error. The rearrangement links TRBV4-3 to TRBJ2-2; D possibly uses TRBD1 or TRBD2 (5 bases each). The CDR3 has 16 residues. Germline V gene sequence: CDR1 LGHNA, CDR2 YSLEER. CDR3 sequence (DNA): TGCGCCAGCAGCCGTTACGGGGCGGCGAACACCGGGGAGCAGTTTTTT. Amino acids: CASSRYGAANTGEQFF.

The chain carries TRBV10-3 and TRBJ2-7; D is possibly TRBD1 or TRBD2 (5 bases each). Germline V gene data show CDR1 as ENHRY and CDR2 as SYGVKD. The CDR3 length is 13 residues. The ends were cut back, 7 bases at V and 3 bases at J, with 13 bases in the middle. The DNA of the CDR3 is TGTGCCATCACCAGGGACCTGGGCTACGAGCAGTACTTC. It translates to CAITRDLGYEQYF.

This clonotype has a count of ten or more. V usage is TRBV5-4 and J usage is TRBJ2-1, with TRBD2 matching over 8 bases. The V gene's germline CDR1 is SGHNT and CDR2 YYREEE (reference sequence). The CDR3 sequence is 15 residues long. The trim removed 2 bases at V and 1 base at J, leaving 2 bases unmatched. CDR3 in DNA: TGTGCCAGCAGCTTCACTAGCGGATCCTACAATGAGCAGTTCTTC. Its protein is CASSFTSGSYNEQFF.

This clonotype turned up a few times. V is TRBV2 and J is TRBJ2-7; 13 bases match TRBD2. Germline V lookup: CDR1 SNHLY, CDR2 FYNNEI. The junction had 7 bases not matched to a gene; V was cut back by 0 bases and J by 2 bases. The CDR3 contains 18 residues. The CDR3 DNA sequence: TGTGCCAGCAGTGAAGCGCTTGGTGGGACTAGCGGGACCTACGAGCAGTACTTC. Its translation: CASSEALGGTSGTYEQYF.

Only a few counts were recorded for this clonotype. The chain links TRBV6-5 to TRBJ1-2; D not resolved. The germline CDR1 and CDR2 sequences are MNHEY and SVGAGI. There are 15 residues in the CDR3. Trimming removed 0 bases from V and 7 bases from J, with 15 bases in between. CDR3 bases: TGTGCCAGCAGTTACTCGATCGAAGGGTGGGGTGGCTACACCTTC. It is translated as CASSYSIEGWGGYTF.

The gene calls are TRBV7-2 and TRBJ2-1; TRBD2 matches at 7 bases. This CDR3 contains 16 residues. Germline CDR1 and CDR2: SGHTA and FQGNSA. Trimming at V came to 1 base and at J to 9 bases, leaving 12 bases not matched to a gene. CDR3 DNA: TGTGCCAGCAGCTTAGGAGGAGGACTAGGAATCGCTGAGCAGTTCTTC. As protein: CASSLGGGLGIAEQFF.

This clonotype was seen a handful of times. Here the CDR3 reads CASSLGLLGGTDTQYF. The CDR3 region has the DNA TGTGCCAGCAGTTTGGGACTGCTTGGGGGCACAGATACGCAGTATTTT. This chain joins TRBV12-3 or TRBV12-4 and TRBJ2-3, with D possibly being TRBD2 (6 bases). CDR3 length equals 16 residues. V lost 3 bases and J lost 1, with 14 bases in between.

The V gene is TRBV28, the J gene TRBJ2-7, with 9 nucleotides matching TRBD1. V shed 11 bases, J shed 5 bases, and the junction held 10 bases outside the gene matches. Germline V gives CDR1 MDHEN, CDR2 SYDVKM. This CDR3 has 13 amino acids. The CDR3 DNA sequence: TGTGCCGCGACAGGGGGAACACCCGACGAGCAGTACTTC. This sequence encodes CAATGGTPDEQYF.

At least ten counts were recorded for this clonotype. Here the CDR3 DNA reads TGTGCCAGCAGTCAAGGGACGGTCCCCTACGAGCAGTACTTC. This codes for CASSQGTVPYEQYF. The chain couples TRBV6-1 to TRBJ2-7; D is tentatively TRBD1 or TRBD2 (5 bases each). The V end was cut by 5 bases, the J end by 2 bases, with 13 bases between. The CDR3 is made up of 14 amino acids. The germline CDR1 and CDR2 sequences are MNHNS and SASEGT.

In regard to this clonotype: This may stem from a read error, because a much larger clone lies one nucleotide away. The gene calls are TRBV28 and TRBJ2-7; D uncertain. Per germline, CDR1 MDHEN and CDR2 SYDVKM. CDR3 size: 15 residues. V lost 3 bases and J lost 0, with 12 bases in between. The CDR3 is CASSLGVSSSYEQYF. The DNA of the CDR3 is TGTGCCAGCAGTTTGGGCGTATCGAGCTCCTACGAGCAGTACTTC.

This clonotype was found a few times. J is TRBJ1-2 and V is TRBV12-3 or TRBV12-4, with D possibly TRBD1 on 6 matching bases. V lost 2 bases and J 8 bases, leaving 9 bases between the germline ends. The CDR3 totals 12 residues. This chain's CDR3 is CASSLRGAGYTF. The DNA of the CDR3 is TGTGCCAGCAGTTTACGGGGGGCGGGCTACACCTTC.

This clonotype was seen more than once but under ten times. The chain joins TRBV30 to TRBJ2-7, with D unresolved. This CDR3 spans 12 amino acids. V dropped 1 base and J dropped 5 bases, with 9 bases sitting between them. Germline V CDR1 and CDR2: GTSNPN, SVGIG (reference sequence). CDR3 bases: TGTGCCTGGAGTGGGGAACAGAACGAGCAGTACTTC. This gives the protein CAWSGEQNEQYF.